The table lists the clone carrying this T cell receptor beta chain with a count of one. The antigen is undetermined. The data were obtained in a study of immune evolution from preneoplasia to lung adenocarcinoma. Study results and caveats: Top clone frequencies peaked in normal lung, apparently declining through invasive adenocarcinoma. Clonality was highest in normal lung, lower in later-stage lesions apparently. Compared with EGFR-mutant or double wild-type lesions, KRAS-mutant nodules were more clonal.

The trim removed 4 bases at V and 4 bases at J, leaving 19 bases unmatched. This CDR3 spans 19 amino acids. Patients had resection in Japan or China between about 2013 and 2017. Only in-frame clones appear in the TCRdb table, and some are missing; sequencing was by immunoSEQ multiplex PCR. Found here are under 9,500 clones, about 76% of them singletons; the top ten hold around 8.7%. Sequenced sample: FFPE minimally invasive lung adenocarcinoma tissue. The J gene is TRBJ2-7, the V gene TRBV5-3, with TRBD1 matching over 11 bases. TRBV5-3 is annotated as an ORF whose role is uncertain. This clonotype was obtained from a person aged 70 to 80 with lung adenocarcinoma. The CDR3 reads CARSRGWTGGTFIPYEQYF. DNA of the CDR3: TGTGCCAGAAGCCGCGGGTGGACAGGGGGCACCTTTATACCTTACGAGCAGTACTTC.